This T cell receptor beta chain was sequenced in a study of blood T cell repertoires in COVID-19. Clones were read by immunoSEQ multiplex PCR, and TCRdb kept only the in-frame ones, dropping some. Of 200,000 to 250,000 clones in the sample, around 83% are singletons; the top ten hold approximately 6.8%. The sample taken for sequencing was PBMCs or T cells enriched from blood (not recorded which). The receptor's source is a woman between 40 and 50 years old who had recovered from COVID-19.

CDR3 bases: TGTGCCAGCAGTGAAGGAGCGGGAGTGGTAAACGAGCAGTACTTC. It codes for CASSEGAGVVNEQYF. The chain uses TRBV2 and TRBJ2-7, with 8 bases lining up with TRBD2. Losses at the gene ends were 1 base for V and 5 bases for J; bases not matched to a gene: 7. Germline CDR1 SNHLY, CDR2 FYNNEI. The CDR3 has 15 residues.